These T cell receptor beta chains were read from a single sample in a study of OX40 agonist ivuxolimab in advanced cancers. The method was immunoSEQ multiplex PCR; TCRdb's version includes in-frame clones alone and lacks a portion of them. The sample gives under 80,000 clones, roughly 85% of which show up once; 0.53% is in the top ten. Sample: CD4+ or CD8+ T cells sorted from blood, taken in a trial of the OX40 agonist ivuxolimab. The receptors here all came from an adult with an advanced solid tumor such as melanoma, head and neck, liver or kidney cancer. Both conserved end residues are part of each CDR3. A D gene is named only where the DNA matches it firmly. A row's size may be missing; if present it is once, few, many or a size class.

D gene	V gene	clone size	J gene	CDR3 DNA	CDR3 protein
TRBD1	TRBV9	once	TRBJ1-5	TGTGCCAGCAGCGAACAGGGGGACTCCCAGCCCCAGCATTTT	CASSEQGDSQPQHF
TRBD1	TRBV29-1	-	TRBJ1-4	TGCAGCGTTAACAGGGGGCGTGGGGAAAAACTGTTTTTT	CSVNRGRGEKLFF
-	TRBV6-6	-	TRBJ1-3	TGTGCCAGCAGTTCCGGACTCCTTAGCTCTGGAAACACCATATATTTT	CASSSGLLSSGNTIYF
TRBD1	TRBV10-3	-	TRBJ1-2	TGTGCCATCAGTGAGTCGAGAGGGACAGGGGGGACCTATGGCTACACCTTC	CAISESRGTGGTYGYTF
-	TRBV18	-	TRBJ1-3	TGTGCCAGCTCACTCCAGGCAGGGTCTGGAAACACCATATATTTT	CASSLQAGSGNTIYF
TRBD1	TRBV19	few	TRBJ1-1	TGTGCCAGTAGTCTCTACGGACAGGGTCACACTGAAGCTTTCTTT	CASSLYGQGHTEAFF
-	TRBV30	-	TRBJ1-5	TGTGCCTGGAGTACAGGTGAGCCCCAGCATTTT	CAWSTGEPQHF
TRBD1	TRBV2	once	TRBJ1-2	TGTGCCAGCAGGGGGACAGGGGGCGCGTCCGCCTATGGCTACACCTTC	CASRGTGGASAYGYTF
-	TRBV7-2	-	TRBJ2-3	TGTGCCAGCAGCCCGCCTAGTGGGGGCCCTAGGACAGATACGCAGTATTTT	CASSPPSGGPRTDTQYF
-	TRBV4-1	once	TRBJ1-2	TGCGCCAGCAGCCAACCGACCGCTCGGGACTATGGCTACACCTTC	CASSQPTARDYGYTF
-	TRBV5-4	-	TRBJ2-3	TGTGCCAGCATCGACTCGAAGCGGTATAGCACAGATACGCAGTATTTT	CASIDSKRYSTDTQYF
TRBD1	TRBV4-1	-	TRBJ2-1	TGCGCCAGCAGCCAATTAGGACGACAGGGAAACTACAATGAGCAGTTCTTC	CASSQLGRQGNYNEQFF
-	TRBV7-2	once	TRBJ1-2	TGTGCCAGCAGCTTCGGAGGTGGGGGCAGTGGTGGCTACACCTTC	CASSFGGGGSGGYTF
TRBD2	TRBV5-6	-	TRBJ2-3	TGTGCCAGCAGCTTGGAGTTGCTAGCGGGAGCAGATACGCAGTATTTT	CASSLELLAGADTQYF
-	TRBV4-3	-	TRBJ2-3	TGCGCCAGCAGCCCTATGACCAGCACAGATACGCAGTATTTT	CASSPMTSTDTQYF
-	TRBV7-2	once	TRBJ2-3	TGTGCCAGCAGCTTGAGGACGGGTTTCACAGATACGCAGTATTTT	CASSLRTGFTDTQYF
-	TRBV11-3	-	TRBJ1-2	TGTGCCAGCAGCTCCAGGGTAGATGGCTACACCTTC	CASSSRVDGYTF
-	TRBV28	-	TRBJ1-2	TGTGCCAGCAGTTTAGTCGGCAGGTATGGCTACACCTTC	CASSLVGRYGYTF
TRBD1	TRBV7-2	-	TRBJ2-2	TGTGCCAGCGGACTAAACGCCGGGACAGGGCCCGGGGAGCTGTTTTTT	CASGLNAGTGPGELFF
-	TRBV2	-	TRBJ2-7	TGTGCCAGCACCCAGCTGCCGGCGGAGATTTCCTACGAGCAGTACTTC	CASTQLPAEISYEQYF
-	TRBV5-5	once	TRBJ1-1	TGTGCCAGCAGCTTCACGCCGTGGGGCACTGAAGCTTTCTTT	CASSFTPWGTEAFF
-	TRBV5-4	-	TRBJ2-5	TGTGCCAGCAGCTTGGTACCACCCCAGACCCAGTACTTC	CASSLVPPQTQYF
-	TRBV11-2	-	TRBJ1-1	TGTGCCAGCAGCTTAGAGGGAGAGAACACTGAAGCTTTCTTT	CASSLEGENTEAFF
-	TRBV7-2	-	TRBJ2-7	TGTGCCAGCAGCCGGACAGTTGGGGTCTACGAGCAGTACTTC	CASSRTVGVYEQYF
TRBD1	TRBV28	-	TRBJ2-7	TGTGCCAGCAATTCACCCGGGACAGAGTTCTACGAGCAGTACTTC	CASNSPGTEFYEQYF
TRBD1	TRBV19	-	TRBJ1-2	TGTGCCAGTAGTAGGACAGGGAAGGGAGACTATGGCTACACCTTC	CASSRTGKGDYGYTF
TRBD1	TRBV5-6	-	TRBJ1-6	TGTGCCAGCAGCTCCGGACAGGGTTCACCCCTCCACTTT	CASSSGQGSPLHF
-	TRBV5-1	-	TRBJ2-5	TGCGCCAGCTCTTTGACGAAGGCCGTTGCCCAAGAGACCCAGTACTTC	CASSLTKAVAQETQYF
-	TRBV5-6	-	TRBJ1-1	TGTGCCAGCAGCGCAACACAGGGCACTGAAGCTTTCTTT	CASSATQGTEAFF
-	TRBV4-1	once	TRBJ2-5	TGCGCCAGCAGCCGCGGACCACAAGAGACCCAGTACTTC	CASSRGPQETQYF
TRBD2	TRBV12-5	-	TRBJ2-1	TGTGCTAGTGGGCTAGCGGGATTAGTAGATGAGCAGTTCTTC	CASGLAGLVDEQFF
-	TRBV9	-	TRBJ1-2	TGTGCCAGCAGCGTAGGTGGAGGGACGAGCTATGGCTACACCTTC	CASSVGGGTSYGYTF
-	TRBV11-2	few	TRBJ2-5	TGTGCCAGCAGCTCCAATGGGATAACCCAAGAGACCCAGTACTTC	CASSSNGITQETQYF
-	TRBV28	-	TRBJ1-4	TGTGCCAGCAGCCTCCAGGGAGGAGAGGCTAATGAAAAACTGTTTTTT	CASSLQGGEANEKLFF
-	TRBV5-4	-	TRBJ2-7	TGTGCCAGCAGCGCCGCGGGGAGTCCCTACGAGCAGTACTTC	CASSAAGSPYEQYF
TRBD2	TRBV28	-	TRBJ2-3	TGTGCCAGCAGTGGAGCGGGGGGGAACACAGATACGCAGTATTTT	CASSGAGGNTDTQYF